This T cell receptor (beta chain) was identified in a study of cytomegalovirus exposure and HLA in healthy donors. The PCR used 60 Vbeta and 13 Jbeta primers. Original data processing: It was a later analysis that counted tens of millions of unique TCR beta chains, of which around 11 million were shared. The method was immunoSEQ multiplex PCR; TCRdb's version includes in-frame clones alone and lacks a portion of them. The V and J calls and the clone size are those of that table, but D and trimming were determined from the DNA. Seen here are about 130,000 clones, more than 65% observed once, and the top ten hold just under 3%. Germline V lookup: CDR1 SGHTA, CDR2 FQGTGA. V shed 5 bases and J 6 bases; nucleotides not matched to a gene: 6. The CDR3 consists of 14 residues.

Sequenced material: PBMCs. This TCR came from a woman between 18 and 30 years old in good health and CMV-seropositive. This chain links TRBV7-3 with TRBJ2-2; the match to TRBD1 covers 7 bases. CDR3 DNA sequence: TGTGCCAGCAGCCCCCGACAGGGTTCCGGGGAGCTGTTTTTT. This translates into CASSPRQGSGELFF. The entire variable domain, with the rest obtained from reference TRBV7-3 and TRBJ2-2, is as follows: GAGVSQTPSNKVTEKGKYVELRCDPISGHTALYWYRQSLGQGPEFLIYFQGTGAADDSGLPNDRFFAVRPEGSVSTLKIQRTERGDSAVYLCASSPRQGSGELFFGEGSRLTVL.